This T cell receptor beta chain originates from a study of T cell repertoires in cytomegalovirus infection. The study's findings and limits: It was HLA-C-restricted CMV-specific TCR beta clonotypes that dominated the response ex vivo.

Regarding this clonotype: Its antigen is not identified.

CDR1 and CDR2 (germline): LNHDA, SQIVND (reference sequence). The CDR3 is 13 residues long. The V gene lost 4 bases and the J gene lost 3 bases, with 9 bases spanning the gap. TCRdb itself ran the reads through MiXCR, one entry per CDR3 protein. This sample has around 750,000 distinct CDR3 sequences, with roughly 33% found just once. The TCR originated in a human donor in good health (CMV status not recorded). Some clones in this sample may be carry-over from other donors' samples. The sequences come from cultured CD8+ T cells from PBMCs, collected from culture after CMV antigen stimulation. The V call is TRBV19, the J call TRBJ1-1; D call uncertain. Here the CDR3 DNA reads TGTGCCAGTAGTACCGGACTACACACTGAAGCTTTCTTT. Its protein product is CASSTGLHTEAFF.